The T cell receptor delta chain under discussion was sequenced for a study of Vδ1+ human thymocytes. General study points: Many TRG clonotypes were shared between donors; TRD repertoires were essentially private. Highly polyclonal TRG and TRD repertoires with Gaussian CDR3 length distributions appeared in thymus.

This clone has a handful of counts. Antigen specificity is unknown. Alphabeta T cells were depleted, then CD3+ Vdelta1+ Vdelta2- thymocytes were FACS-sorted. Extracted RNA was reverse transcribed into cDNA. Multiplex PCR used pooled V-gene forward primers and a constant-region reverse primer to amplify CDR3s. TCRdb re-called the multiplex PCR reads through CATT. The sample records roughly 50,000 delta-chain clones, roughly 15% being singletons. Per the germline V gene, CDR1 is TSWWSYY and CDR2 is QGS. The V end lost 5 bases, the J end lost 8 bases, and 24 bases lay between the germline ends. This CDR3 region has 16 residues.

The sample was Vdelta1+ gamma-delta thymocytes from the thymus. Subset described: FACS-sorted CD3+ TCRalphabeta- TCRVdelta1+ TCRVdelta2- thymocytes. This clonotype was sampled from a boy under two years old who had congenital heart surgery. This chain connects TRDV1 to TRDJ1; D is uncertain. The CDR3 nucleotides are TGTGCTCTTGGGCCTAAAGCGGGAGCACTGATCCCGAAACTCATCTTT. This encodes CALGPKAGALIPKLIF.